This entry concerns a single T cell receptor (beta chain). Trimming cost V 6 bases and J 0 bases; bases outside gene matches: 6. This CDR3 contains 18 residues. The germline V gene has CDR1 MNHEY and CDR2 SMNVEV (reference sequence). The data were taken from a study of blood T cell repertoires in COVID-19. Study at large: Collection of acute and convalescent COVID-19 samples took place in the United States, Italy and Spain. The analysed material was cDNA or gDNA that came from T cells, B-cell-depleted T cells, or PBMCs.

Original analysis: Researchers report that nucleated cell counts were estimated from reference gene primer amplification. Here immunoSEQ multiplex PCR was the method, and the copy in TCRdb shows in-frame clones only, minus some. V, J and clone size derive from that table, while D and trimming were established from the DNA sequence. The table records 250,000 to 300,000 clones, roughly 92% of them present only once. Enrollment of patients from Seattle took place during active infection, with longitudinal follow-up. The genes are TRBV27 and TRBJ2-2; 14 bases agree with TRBD2. The sequencing sample was made of peripheral blood. This receptor was taken from a woman younger than 45 with COVID-19, enrolled during active disease. As DNA, the CDR3 is TGTGCCAGCAGGAAAGGACTAGCGGGAGGAGCGAACACCGGGGAGCTGTTTTTT. It encodes CASRKGLAGGANTGELFF.